The clone carrying this T cell receptor (beta chain) was recorded once. The antigen is not known. This entry is derived from a study of cytomegalovirus exposure and HLA in healthy donors. General study findings and limits: Analyzed later, association rates of TCRs varied across HLA loci, with DRB1 most and HLA-C fewest. Within a later analysis, the majority of CMV-associated TCR beta chains appeared HLA-restricted. A link between a missense DCLRE1C variant and TCR beta V- and J-gene trimming emerged from a later analysis. The authors considered a cluster of highly shared sequence variants likely to be a sequencing artifact.

The PCR employed 60 Vbeta primers together with 13 Jbeta primers. Repertoires were generated with immunoSEQ multiplex PCR, while TCRdb's copy carries only in-frame clones and drops some. The table records some 160,000 clones, more than 65% of them present only once. The sample was PBMCs. The TCR originated in a young woman in good health and CMV-seronegative.

Here the CDR3 DNA reads TGTGCCAGCTCACCAGGAGTGGATCAGTCCGCTTTCTTT. Translation gives CASSPGVDQSAFF. The V and J genes are TRBV18 and TRBJ1-1; no firm D call. Germline V gene data show CDR1 as KGHSH and CDR2 as LQKENI. V dropped 2 bases and J dropped 11 bases, with 15 bases sitting between them. CDR3 length equals 13 residues.